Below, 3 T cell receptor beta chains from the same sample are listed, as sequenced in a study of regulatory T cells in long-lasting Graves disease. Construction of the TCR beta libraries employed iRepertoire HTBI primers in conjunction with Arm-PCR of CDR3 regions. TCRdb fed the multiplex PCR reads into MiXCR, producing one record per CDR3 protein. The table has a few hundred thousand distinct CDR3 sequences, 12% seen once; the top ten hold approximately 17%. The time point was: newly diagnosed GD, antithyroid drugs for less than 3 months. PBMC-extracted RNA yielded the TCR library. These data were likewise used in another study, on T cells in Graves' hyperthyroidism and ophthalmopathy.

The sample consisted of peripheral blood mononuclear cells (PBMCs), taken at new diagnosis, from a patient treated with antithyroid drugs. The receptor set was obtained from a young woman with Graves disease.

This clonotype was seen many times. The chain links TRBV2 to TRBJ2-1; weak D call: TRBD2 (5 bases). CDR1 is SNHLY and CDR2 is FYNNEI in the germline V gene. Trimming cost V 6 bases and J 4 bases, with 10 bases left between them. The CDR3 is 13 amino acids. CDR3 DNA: TGTGCCAGCAGAAGCGGTTCTTACAATGAGCAGTTCTTC. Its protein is CASRSGSYNEQFF.

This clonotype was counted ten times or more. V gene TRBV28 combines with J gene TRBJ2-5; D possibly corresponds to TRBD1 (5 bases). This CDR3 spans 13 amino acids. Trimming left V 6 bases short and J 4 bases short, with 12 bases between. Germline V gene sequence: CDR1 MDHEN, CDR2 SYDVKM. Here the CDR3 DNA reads TGTGCCAGCAGAAAACAGGTTTTAGAGACCCAGTACTTC. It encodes CASRKQVLETQYF. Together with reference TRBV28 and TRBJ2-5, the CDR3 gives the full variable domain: DVKVTQSSRYLVKRTGEKVFLECVQDMDHENMFWYRQDPGLGLRLIYFSYDVKMKEKGDIPEGYSVSREKKERFSLILESASTNQTSMYLCASRKQVLETQYFGPGTRLLVL.

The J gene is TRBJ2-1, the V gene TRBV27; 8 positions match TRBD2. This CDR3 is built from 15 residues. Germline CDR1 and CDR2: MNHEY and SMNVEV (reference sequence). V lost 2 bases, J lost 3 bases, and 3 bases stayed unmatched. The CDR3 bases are TGTGCCAGCAGTTTACGGCTAGCGGGCTACAATGAGCAGTTCTTC. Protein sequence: CASSLRLAGYNEQFF.